This T cell receptor (beta chain) was sequenced during a study of blood T cell repertoires in COVID-19. This clone was seen only once. The CDR3 consists of 14 residues. Trimming removed 4 bases from V and 7 bases from J; junction bases left unmatched: 2. Germline V gene lookup returns CDR1 WNHNN and CDR2 SYGVQD (reference sequence). Cohort placement rested on clinical history that participants reported themselves. Original handling: The authors estimated nucleated cell counts from reference gene primer amplification. The assay was immunoSEQ multiplex PCR, and TCRdb's table has in-frame clones only and misses some. The V and J calls and the clone size are those of that table, but D and trimming were determined from the DNA. The sample lists about 380,000 clones; more than 70% were seen once.

Material: PBMCs or T cells enriched from blood (not recorded which). The gene calls are TRBV10-1 and TRBJ1-6; the match to TRBD1 covers 9 bases. This clonotype originated in a young man who had recovered from COVID-19. The CDR3 bases are TGCGCCAGCAGTGTAGGACAGGGGAATTCACCCCTCCACTTT. This sequence encodes CASSVGQGNSPLHF.